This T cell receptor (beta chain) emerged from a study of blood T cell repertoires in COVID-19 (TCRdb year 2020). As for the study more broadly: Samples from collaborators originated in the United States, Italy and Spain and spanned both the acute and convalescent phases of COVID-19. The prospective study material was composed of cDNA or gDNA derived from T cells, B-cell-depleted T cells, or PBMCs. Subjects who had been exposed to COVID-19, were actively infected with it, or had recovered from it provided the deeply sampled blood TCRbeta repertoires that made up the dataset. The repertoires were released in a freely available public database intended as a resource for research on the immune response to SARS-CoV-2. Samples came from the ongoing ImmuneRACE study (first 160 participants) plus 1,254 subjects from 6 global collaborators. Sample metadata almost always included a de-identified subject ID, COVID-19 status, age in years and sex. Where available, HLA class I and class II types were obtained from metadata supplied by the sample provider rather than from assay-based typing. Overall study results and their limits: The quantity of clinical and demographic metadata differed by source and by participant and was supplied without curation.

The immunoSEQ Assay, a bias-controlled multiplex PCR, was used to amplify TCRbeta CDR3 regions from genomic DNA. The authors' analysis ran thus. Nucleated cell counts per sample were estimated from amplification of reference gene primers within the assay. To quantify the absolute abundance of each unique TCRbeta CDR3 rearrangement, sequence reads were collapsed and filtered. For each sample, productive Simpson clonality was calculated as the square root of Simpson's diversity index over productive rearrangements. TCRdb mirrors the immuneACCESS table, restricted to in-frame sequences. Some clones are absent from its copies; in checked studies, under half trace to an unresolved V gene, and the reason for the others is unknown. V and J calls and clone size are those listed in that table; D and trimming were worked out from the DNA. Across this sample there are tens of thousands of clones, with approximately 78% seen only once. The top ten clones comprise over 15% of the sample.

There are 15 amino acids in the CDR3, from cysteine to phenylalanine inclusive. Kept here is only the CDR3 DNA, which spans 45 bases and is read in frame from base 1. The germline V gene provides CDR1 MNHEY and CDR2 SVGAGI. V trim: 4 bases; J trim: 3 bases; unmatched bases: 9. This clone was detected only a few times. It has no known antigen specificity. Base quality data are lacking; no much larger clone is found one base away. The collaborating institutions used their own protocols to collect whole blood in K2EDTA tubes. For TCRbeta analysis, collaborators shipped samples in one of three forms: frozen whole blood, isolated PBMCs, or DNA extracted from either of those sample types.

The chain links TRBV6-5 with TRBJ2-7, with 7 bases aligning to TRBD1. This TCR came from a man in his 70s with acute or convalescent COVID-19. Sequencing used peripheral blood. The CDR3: CASSSGQVQVYEQYF. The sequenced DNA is TGTGCCAGCAGTTCAGGACAGGTCCAAGTCTACGAGCAGTACTTC.